This entry features one TCR beta chain sequence. These data are taken from a study of blood T cell repertoires in COVID-19. At the level of the study: PBMCs, B-cell-depleted T cells, or T cells were the source of the cDNA or gDNA that made up the material.

The assay was immunoSEQ multiplex PCR, and TCRdb's table has in-frame clones only and misses some. The data show roughly 100,000 clones, roughly 91% seen once. In germline, CDR1 is MNHNY, CDR2 SVGAGI (reference sequence). V gave up 6 bases and J gave up 0 bases, with 8 bases separating them. The CDR3 is 13 amino acids. The chain couples TRBV6-6 to TRBJ1-2, with D maybe TRBD1 (6 bases). Source material: peripheral blood. This receptor was obtained from an elderly woman with active COVID-19. Here the CDR3 DNA reads TGTGCCAGCAGCCCAGGGGCTAACTATGGCTACACCTTC. The encoded protein is CASSPGANYGYTF.